This TCR beta chain appears in the sequencing data of a study of blood T cells in healthy people across ages (dated by TCRdb to the mid-2010s). The study in broad terms: In model experiments, template switching captured about one uniquely barcoded TCR beta cDNA molecule for every two T cells. The donors were divided into four age groups: young (average around 16 years), middle-aged (about 40), aged (about 61) and long-lived (about 90). Age-related changes in TCR beta repertoire diversity were measured in the study by deep sequencing normalized with unique cDNA molecular identifiers. Donors of different ages were randomly distributed across sequencing lanes to avoid experimental bias. Using the same blood draw, the study looked at two additional independent replicas of 1 million unique cDNA reads for two donors, one aged 18 to 30 and the other aged 80 or older.

The CDR3, from cysteine to phenylalanine, totals 13 residues. The sequence is cut down to CDR3 DNA, 39 bases in frame from base 1. V drops 5 bases and J drops 7 bases, leaving 11 bases in between. This clonotype was recorded at least ten times. The clone's antigen remains unknown. No base qualities exist here, and no much larger clone lies one base off it. Library preparation employed 5' RACE. The listed sequencing device is Illumina HiSeq 2500. A second PCR of 7 to 11 cycles was performed with a sample-barcoded 5' primer and a J-beta primer mix. A template-switch 5' adaptor carrying 12 random nucleotides introduced a unique molecular identifier onto each TCR beta cDNA molecule. Each sample yielded at least 2.5 million CDR3-containing paired-end reads. The Mint cDNA synthesis kit, primed by a TRBC-specific oligonucleotide, was used to synthesize first-strand cDNA from all RNA. All cDNA was treated with uracil-DNA glycosylase and then went through a first 18-cycle PCR with the universal primers M1SS and BC2_uni_R. The study's processing was this. Normalization of each sample was performed by random selection of 1 million high-quality reads, each carrying a distinct molecular identifier. Instead of being binned into consensus sequences, reads with shared molecular identifiers were discarded. MiTCR, with a Q25 quality threshold and the strictest error-elimination algorithm, was used for CDR3 identification, clonotype clustering and error correction. A nonparametric unseen species model with Euler transformation was used to estimate lower-bound total TCR beta diversity. Starting from the raw public reads, TCRdb applied fastp trimming at Q25, assembled clones with MiXCR and retained in-frame beta chains. When rows share a CDR3 protein, they turn into one entry using the most common DNA and genes. These V and J calls derive from TCRdb rather than the authors' analysis. In all, the sample holds about 680,000 distinct CDR3 sequences, and approximately 50% of those were seen once. In total, the top ten clones hold under 35% of the sample.

Donors were approximately 42 systemically healthy Caucasian individuals from Russia aged roughly 6 to 90 years. Approximately 9.3 milliliters of peripheral blood were collected from each donor into EDTA-treated Vacutainer tubes. PBMCs were isolated by Ficoll-Paque density-gradient centrifugation, with at least 6 million obtained per sample. Total RNA was extracted from PBMCs with Trizol reagent, with at least 5 micrograms obtained per sample. The percentages of naive CD45RAhigh/CD27high T cells were determined by flow cytometry on a PBMC aliquot from every donor. What the authors observed across the whole study: Since profiling was done on bulk unsorted PBMCs, naive and antigen-experienced compartments could not be conclusively compared. The long-lived group showed more naive CD4+ T cells, fewer expanded clones and increased TCR diversity than the aged group, suggesting age selection. Estimates of total diversity from one million sequenced T cells were regarded as lower bounds and underestimates. A strong correlation was found between observed TCR beta diversity and the percentage of naive T cells measured by flow cytometry. Observed TCR beta diversity per million T cells fell roughly linearly with age, and a significant reduction was already apparent by age around 40. The CMV infection status of donors was not known, potentially confounding age-related changes in expanded clonotypes.

The sequencing sample was made of blood. The sequence was obtained from a woman aged 55-70 years in good health. Here the chain combines TRBV12-3 or TRBV12-4 and TRBJ2-2; the D call is possibly TRBD1 or TRBD2, each sharing 6 bases. The CDR3 here reads CASSGGLYGELFF. The DNA is as follows: TGTGCCAGCAGTGGGGGGCTCTACGGGGAGCTGTTTTTT.